These T cell receptor beta chains were read from a single sample in a study of cytomegalovirus exposure and HLA in healthy donors. Profiling relied on immunoSEQ multiplex PCR, and the TCRdb table lists in-frame clones only, not all of them. The sample carries some 120,000 clones, approximately 80% recorded once. Sequencing was carried out using PBMCs. The receptors stem from a woman aged 18-30 years in good health and CMV-seropositive. Both conserved end residues are part of each CDR3.

J gene | V gene | CDR3 protein
TRBJ1-3 | TRBV7-9 | CSSSEQGRGNTIYF
TRBJ2-5 | TRBV5-1 | CASSLNPSGTQETQYF
TRBJ2-1 | TRBV4-1 | CASQGVGNEQFF
TRBJ1-2 | TRBV28 | CASSFPGGATF
TRBJ2-1 | TRBV2 | CASSDSGGAYNEQFF
TRBJ2-1 | TRBV7-9 | CSSSLGGLGFF
TRBJ1-6 | TRBV19 | CASSISSSYNSPLHF
TRBJ1-1 | TRBV7-8 | CASRGISAQGARGTEAFF
TRBJ2-7 | TRBV5-4 | CASSRAGVSYEQYF
TRBJ2-6 | TRBV30 | CAWTSSGANVLTF
TRBJ2-5 | TRBV7-9 | CASSTPGQGATETQYF
TRBJ2-3 | TRBV27 | CASSPWRGNPDTQYF
TRBJ2-3 | TRBV13 | CASSTPGGGGTDTQYF
TRBJ2-5 | TRBV7-7 | CASSLAGGGETQYF
TRBJ2-3 | TRBV5-1 | CASSLGGQTDTQYF
TRBJ1-1 | TRBV10-2 | CASSESTGGTEAFF
TRBJ1-5 | TRBV28 | CAIKQGAEGGRINQPQHF
TRBJ1-5 | TRBV6-1 | CASSDWRRPQHF
TRBJ1-6 | TRBV5-6 | CASSLDVRGYSPLHF
TRBJ2-6 | TRBV23-1 | CASSQVAGRTGANVLTF
TRBJ2-1 | TRBV5-5 | CASSFAGLATNEQFF
TRBJ2-7 | TRBV28 | CASSPVVGGHRSYEQYF
TRBJ2-5 | TRBV2 | CASTGRVETQYF
TRBJ1-5 | TRBV6-1 | CASSDVGTANQPQHF
TRBJ2-5 | TRBV7-9 | CASSFGTGGTQYF
TRBJ2-1 | TRBV28 | CASSIIGSSDNEQFF
TRBJ2-2 | TRBV7-8 | CASSPPGGYTGELFF
TRBJ1-1 | TRBV7-8 | CASSLHPGAEAFF
TRBJ2-1 | TRBV12-5 | CASGDPRGEEQFF
TRBJ2-7 | TRBV5-3 | CARTEGDEQYF
TRBJ2-7 | TRBV6-6 | CASSYVGGGAHEQYF
TRBJ1-5 | TRBV28 | CATRGSNQPQHF
TRBJ2-3 | TRBV29-1 | CSVVSGGATDTQYF
TRBJ2-5 | TRBV28 | CASSFHRGIPQETQYF
TRBJ2-5 | TRBV18 | CASSPLAGRGETQYF
TRBJ1-3 | TRBV18 | CASSPSDRGTGNTIYF
TRBJ1-1 | TRBV6-1 | CASSEGTGGAWTEAFF
TRBJ2-2 | TRBV9 | CASRPEGINTGELFF
TRBJ1-5 | TRBV27 | CASSFTGFSNQPQHF
TRBJ2-3 | TRBV27 | CASSTTGGLDTQYF
TRBJ2-2 | TRBV5-1 | CASSFNSGAGELFF
TRBJ2-3 | TRBV9 | CASSATGDTQYF
TRBJ2-3 | TRBV29-1 | CSVEGYGGASPDTQYF
TRBJ2-3 | TRBV2 | CASRKGGSTDTQYF
TRBJ2-7 | TRBV9 | CASSPSPATTYEQYF
TRBJ1-1 | TRBV5-8 | CASRLTTGLEAFF
TRBJ1-1 | TRBV7-9 | CASSQSVASTEAFF
TRBJ1-1 | TRBV2 | CASGGGQGTMNTEAFF
TRBJ1-6 | TRBV9 | CASSVDDTGGYNSPLHF
TRBJ1-2 | TRBV9 | CASSVADSNYGYTF
TRBJ1-3 | TRBV4-2 | CASSLQSTGDSGNTIYF
TRBJ2-3 | TRBV5-4 | CASSFNSRGGPDTQYF
TRBJ2-5 | TRBV25-1 | CASTSRDSFGETQYF
TRBJ2-2 | TRBV18 | CASRPAVNTGELFF
TRBJ2-7 | TRBV4-1 | CASSQDLSDYEQYF
TRBJ2-7 | TRBV2 | CASSGDSALEQYF
TRBJ2-1 | TRBV11-2 | CASSPLAGGIYNEQFF
TRBJ1-1 | TRBV7-9 | CASSSPGGSGTEAFF